This is a list of T cell receptor beta chains from one sample in a study of type 1 and type 2 diabetes patients. TCRdb re-called the multiplex PCR reads with MiXCR, one entry per CDR3 protein. This sample has about 290,000 distinct CDR3 sequences; 40% to 50% occur once, and the top ten carry 12% to 15%. The source material was peripheral blood mononuclear cells (PBMCs). Every receptor here comes from a young man with type 2 diabetes. Both conserved end residues are part of each CDR3. Each record gives: V gene, D gene, J gene, clone size, CDR3 protein, CDR3 DNA. D genes are given only for firm matches. Clone size is stated in some rows and not others, as once, few, many or a class when expanded.

TRBV5-1	TRBD1	TRBJ1-1	.	CASSLGGTGKTEAFF	TGCGCCAGCAGCTTGGGAGGGACAGGGAAAACTGAAGCTTTCTTT
TRBV7-9	.	TRBJ1-1	.	CASSEVVKGMNTEAFF	TGTGCCAGCAGCGAAGTGGTCAAGGGAATGAACACTGAAGCTTTCTTT
TRBV15	TRBD1	TRBJ2-7	many	CATSRPGQLNEQYF	TGTGCCACCAGCAGACCGGGACAGTTGAACGAGCAGTACTTC
TRBV6-1	.	TRBJ2-1	.	CASSGGRYNEQFF	TGTGCCAGCAGTGGAGGGAGGTACAATGAGCAGTTCTTC
TRBV12-3/TRBV12-4	.	TRBJ2-2	.	CASNTLVPGELFF	TGTGCCAGCAACACCCTAGTACCCGGGGAGCTGTTTTTT
TRBV2	.	TRBJ2-2	few	CAGRGQTLSRGELFF	TGTGCCGGTCGTGGACAGACCCTAAGTAGGGGGGAGCTGTTTTTT
TRBV12-3/TRBV12-4	TRBD2	TRBJ2-7	few	CASSLSGSEQYF	TGTGCCAGCAGCCTTAGCGGGAGCGAGCAGTACTTC
TRBV24-1	.	TRBJ2-5	.	CATSDMNQETQYF	TGTGCCACCAGTGATATGAACCAAGAGACCCAGTACTTC
TRBV7-3	.	TRBJ2-7	.	CASSLYSLRTASSYERYF	TGTGCCAGCAGCTTATACTCCTTGAGGACAGCAAGCTCCTACGAGCGGTACTTC
TRBV28	.	TRBJ2-7	.	CASSLSQTSGPYF	TGTGCCAGCAGTTTATCGCAGACGAGTGGGCCGTACTTC
TRBV20-1	.	TRBJ1-1	.	CSARGVGQRGRNTEAFF	TGCAGTGCTAGAGGCGTTGGACAGCGAGGGCGAAACACTGAAGCTTTCTTT
TRBV20-1	TRBD1	TRBJ1-5	.	CSASIQGEGQPQHF	TGCAGTGCTAGCATTCAGGGGGAGGGTCAGCCCCAGCATTTT
TRBV15	.	TRBJ2-7	.	CATSRGTHGEQYF	TGTGCCACCAGCCGGGGAACTCATGGCGAGCAGTACTTC
TRBV18	.	TRBJ1-4	.	CASSPRTVATNEKLFF	TGTGCCAGCTCACCAAGGACAGTTGCAACTAATGAAAAACTGTTTTTT
TRBV24-1	.	TRBJ2-5	few	CATSDLLQETQYF	TGTGCCACCAGTGATTTGCTCCAAGAGACCCAGTACTTC
TRBV6-1	TRBD1	TRBJ2-7	.	CASRDWGQSYEQYF	TGTGCCAGCAGGGACTGGGGACAGTCCTACGAGCAGTACTTC
TRBV27	.	TRBJ2-7	once	CASSAEYSYEQYF	TGTGCCAGCAGTGCCGAGTACTCCTACGAGCAGTACTTC
TRBV12-5	.	TRBJ2-3	.	CASSTSGTDTQYF	TGTGCTAGTTCTACGTCCGGCACAGATACGCAGTATTTT
TRBV30	TRBD1	TRBJ2-1	.	CAWFRDSYNEQFF	TGTGCCTGGTTCCGGGACAGCTACAATGAGCAGTTCTTC
TRBV7-3	.	TRBJ2-6	.	CASRVWGTGANVLTF	TGTGCCAGCAGAGTCTGGGGGACTGGGGCCAACGTCCTGACTTTC
TRBV6-5	.	TRBJ2-7	.	CASSYVAGPYEQYF	TGTGCCAGCAGTTACGTTGCCGGCCCCTACGAGCAGTACTTC
TRBV10-1	.	TRBJ2-1	few	CASGTYNEQFF	TGCGCCAGCGGGACTTACAATGAGCAGTTCTTC
TRBV19	.	TRBJ2-1	.	CATKPGPRFDEQFF	TGTGCCACGAAACCGGGACCCCGGTTCGATGAGCAGTTCTTC
TRBV7-8	.	TRBJ2-5	.	CASSLTGYETQYF	TGTGCCAGCAGCTTAACGGGCTATGAGACCCAGTACTTC
TRBV19	TRBD2	TRBJ2-5	.	CASSDSGRTKTQYF	TGTGCCAGCAGTGATAGCGGGAGGACGAAGACCCAGTACTTC
TRBV12-3/TRBV12-4	.	TRBJ2-5	.	CASSLSAEETQYF	TGTGCCAGCAGTTTATCAGCGGAAGAGACCCAGTACTTC
TRBV7-2	TRBD2	TRBJ2-7	.	CASRDESGRTGYEQYF	TGTGCCAGCAGGGATGAAAGCGGGAGGACCGGGTACGAGCAGTACTTC
TRBV27	TRBD1	TRBJ2-2	few	CASSFESRQGNTGELFF	TGTGCCAGCAGTTTTGAGTCCCGACAGGGTAACACCGGGGAGCTGTTTTTT
TRBV20-1	TRBD2	TRBJ2-7	.	CSARTSGGYEQYF	TGCAGTGCTAGAACTAGCGGGGGGTACGAGCAGTACTTC
TRBV2	.	TRBJ1-1	many	CASVLIPGRQNTEAFF	TGTGCCAGCGTGCTTATACCGGGACGGCAAAACACTGAAGCTTTCTTT
TRBV7-2	.	TRBJ2-5	.	CASSYTRDVETQYF	TGTGCCAGCAGTTACACCCGGGACGTAGAGACCCAGTACTTC
TRBV12-3/TRBV12-4	.	TRBJ1-3	.	CASSLSGAGNTIYF	TGTGCCAGCAGTTTGAGTGGGGCTGGAAACACCATATATTTT
TRBV6-5	.	TRBJ1-2	.	CASSLFVRGANYGYTF	TGTGCCAGCAGTTTATTCGTTAGGGGAGCAAACTATGGCTACACCTTC
TRBV7-8	TRBD1	TRBJ2-7	.	CASSFTGTGTYEQYF	TGTGCCAGCAGCTTTACCGGGACAGGGACCTACGAGCAGTACTTC
TRBV7-8	.	TRBJ2-5	.	CASSLVRLWATQYF	TGTGCCAGCAGCTTGGTTAGACTATGGGCGACCCAGTACTTC
TRBV11-1	.	TRBJ2-5	few	CASSFRDGGQETQYF	TGTGCCAGCAGCTTCCGGGACGGAGGTCAAGAGACCCAGTACTTC
TRBV13	TRBD2	TRBJ2-7	.	CASRQTSGRAYEQYF	TGTGCCAGCAGGCAAACTAGCGGGAGGGCCTACGAGCAGTACTTC
TRBV2	TRBD1	TRBJ1-2	.	CASREQGSYGYTF	TGTGCCAGCAGGGAACAGGGGAGCTATGGCTACACCTTC
TRBV7-6	TRBD1	TRBJ1-1	.	CASSLRQGVTEAFF	TGTGCCAGCAGCCTAAGACAGGGAGTCACTGAAGCTTTCTTT
TRBV10-2	TRBD1	TRBJ2-1	few	CASSEAGQGLTYNEQFF	TGCGCCAGCAGTGAGGCGGGACAGGGGTTGACCTACAATGAGCAGTTCTTC
TRBV6-6	.	TRBJ1-1	few	CASSYGGAGVGTEAFF	TGTGCCAGCAGTTACGGGGGGGCCGGGGTTGGTACTGAAGCTTTCTTT
TRBV6-6	TRBD2	TRBJ2-5	few	CATGAGGNKETQYF	TGTGCCACCGGAGCGGGGGGGAATAAAGAGACCCAGTACTTC
TRBV6-5	.	TRBJ2-2	.	CASSYRPAANTGELFF	TGTGCCAGCAGTTACAGGCCAGCAGCGAACACCGGGGAGCTGTTTTTT
TRBV6-4	TRBD1	TRBJ2-7	.	CASSENRGGIYEQYF	TGTGCCAGCAGTGAGAACAGGGGTGGGATTTACGAGCAGTACTTC
TRBV12-3/TRBV12-4	.	TRBJ1-2	.	CASSLGGNWDYTF	TGTGCCAGCAGTTTAGGAGGGAACTGGGACTACACCTTC
TRBV7-2	.	TRBJ2-7	few	CASSLDGPRGYEQYF	TGTGCCAGCAGCCTCGACGGACCTAGAGGATACGAGCAGTACTTC